Sequencing of this TCR beta chain was carried out in a study of cytomegalovirus exposure and HLA in healthy donors. Study results and limitations: Researchers catalogued over 150 TCR beta chains as cytomegalovirus-associated. Most TCR beta V segments were productive about 87% or about 30% of the time in an earlier analysis. Rarity marked most TCR sequences, yet some public TCRs occurred in many donors.

On this clone: The antigen is undetermined.

The PCR had 60 Vbeta and 13 Jbeta primers. Clones were sequenced by immunoSEQ multiplex PCR, and TCRdb holds only the in-frame ones, with some missing. The sample holds some 170,000 clones, around three quarters seen once. V lost 5 bases to trimming and J lost 12 bases; unmatched junction nucleotides: 21. Germline V gene sequence: CDR1 MNHEY, CDR2 SMNVEV (reference sequence). The length of the CDR3 is 18 residues. The chain carries TRBV27 and TRBJ1-6, with TRBD1 matching over 8 bases. Sequenced material: PBMCs. This clonotype was obtained from a woman aged 40 to 50 in good health and CMV-seronegative. The CDR3 loop is CASSNYWGQEYPTRPLHF. The CDR3 DNA reads as TGTGCCAGCAGTAACTATTGGGGACAGGAATACCCCACTCGACCCCTCCACTTT.